Listed here are 9 T cell receptor beta chains from one sample, sequenced in a study of OX40 agonist ivuxolimab in advanced cancers. Method: immunoSEQ multiplex PCR; TCRdb's copy keeps in-frame clones and lacks some. Counted here are about 66,000 clones, about 89% occurring once; the ten biggest clones make up 11% to 15%. The sample was CD4+ or CD8+ T cells sorted from blood, taken in a trial of the OX40 agonist ivuxolimab. These receptors all stem from an adult with an advanced solid tumor such as melanoma, head and neck, liver or kidney cancer.

The chain recombines TRBV7-2 with TRBJ1-4, with D possibly matching TRBD1 (6 bases). The germline gives CDR1 SGHTA, CDR2 FQGNSA. V lost 3 bases and J lost 7, with 12 bases in between. The CDR3 is 14 amino acids. CDR3 sequence (DNA): TGTGCCAGCAGCTTCCAACAGGGAGGTGAAAAACTGTTTTTT. This codes for CASSFQQGGEKLFF.

V usage is TRBV5-6 and J usage is TRBJ1-4, with D tentatively TRBD1 (5 bases). This CDR3 is 17 amino acids long. V was clipped by 4 bases and J by 3 bases, with 19 bases between them. Germline assignment: CDR1 SGHDT and CDR2 YYEEEE. CDR3 sequence: CASSRGQRRLSNEKLFF. The CDR3 nucleotides are TGTGCCAGCAGCCGGGGCCAGAGACGACTCTCTAATGAAAAACTGTTTTTT.

This chain links TRBV19 with TRBJ2-2, with 7 bases that match TRBD1. J lost 3 bases, V lost 2 bases, and 9 bases had no gene match. Germline CDR1 reads LNHDA; CDR2 reads SQIVND (reference sequence). The CDR3 runs 17 residues. CDR3 in DNA: TGTGCCAGTAGTATACGTCGGGGCCAGGGGGACACCGGGGAGCTGTTTTTT. Translation gives CASSIRRGQGDTGELFF.

This chain uses TRBV15 with TRBJ1-3; D gene unclear. CDR1 is LNHNV and CDR2 is YYDKDF in the germline V gene (reference sequence). The CDR3 length is 14 residues. V was trimmed by 0 bases and J by 9 bases, leaving 12 bases between them. CDR3 region: CATSRETTTSTIYF. The CDR3 nucleotides read TGTGCCACCAGCAGAGAGACGACAACGAGCACCATATATTTT.

The rearrangement uses TRBV5-4 and TRBJ1-4; D is unresolved. Germline CDR1 reads SGHNT; CDR2 reads YYREEE (reference sequence). This CDR3 has 13 amino acids. The V end lost 1 base, the J end lost 7 bases, and 8 bases lay between the germline ends. The CDR3 nucleotides read TGTGCCAGCAGCTTGAGTTTTCGTGAAAAACTGTTTTTT. Residues: CASSLSFREKLFF.

The genes are TRBV7-2 and TRBJ1-2, with D possibly being TRBD1 (6 bases). Trimming pared 0 bases from V and 4 bases from J, leaving 12 bases between. Germline CDR1 is SGHTA and CDR2 is FQGNSA. The CDR3 has 15 residues. CDR3 bases: TGTGCCAGCAGCTTAGCGGGGACAAATGTCTATGGCTACACCTTC. It specifies CASSLAGTNVYGYTF.

The chain combines TRBV5-1 with TRBJ2-7, with a possible D match to TRBD1 (6 bases). The CDR3 spans 14 residues. Per the germline V gene, CDR1 is SGHRS and CDR2 is YFSETQ. Trimming pared 0 bases from V and 4 bases from J, leaving 11 bases between. Here the CDR3 reads CASSLEARGYEQYF. The CDR3 DNA is TGCGCCAGCAGCTTGGAAGCCAGGGGTTACGAGCAGTACTTC.

The chain carries TRBV2 and TRBJ2-5; no firm D call. Trimming removed 4 bases from V and 5 bases from J, with 5 bases in between. The CDR3 contains 11 residues. Germline values: CDR1 SNHLY, CDR2 FYNNEI. This CDR3 is CASSVTETQYF. CDR3 DNA: TGTGCCAGCAGTGTTACGGAGACCCAGTACTTC. Based on the CDR3 plus reference TRBV2 and TRBJ2-5, the full variable domain is EPEVTQTPSHQVTQMGQEVILRCVPISNHLYFYWYRQILGQKVEFLVSFYNNEISEKSEIFDDQFSVERPDGSNFTLKIRSTKLEDSAMYFCASSVTETQYFGPGTRLLVL.

This clone was seen just once. V is TRBV6-5 and J is TRBJ2-3; D unresolved. CDR1 and CDR2 (germline): MNHEY, SVGAGI. The V gene lost 0 bases and the J gene lost 2 bases, with 6 bases spanning the gap. The CDR3 runs to 14 residues. In DNA form, the CDR3 reads TGTGCCAGCAGTTACTCGAGTCTCACAGATACGCAGTATTTT. This encodes CASSYSSLTDTQYF.